Following are 27 T cell receptor beta chains from one sample sequenced in a study of T cell responses to AZD1222 COVID-19 vaccine. Only in-frame clones appear in the TCRdb table, and some are missing; sequencing was by immunoSEQ multiplex PCR. Among 130,000 to 150,000 clones listed, roughly 90% were seen once. The specimen was peripheral blood, collected on day 0 of AZD1222 vaccination. The receptors were gathered from an adult in good health.

The V and J genes are TRBV18 and TRBJ1-2; 7 bases match TRBD1. CDR1 KGHSH and CDR2 LQKENI come from the germline V gene. The CDR3 length is 16 residues. The trim removed 2 bases at V and 3 bases at J, leaving 9 bases unmatched. The CDR3 DNA is TGTGCCAGCTCACCATATCACGGGACAGAAGACTATGGCTACACCTTC. Its protein product is CASSPYHGTEDYGYTF.

The J gene is TRBJ2-7, the V gene TRBV18, with TRBD2 identical over 10 bases. The germline CDR1 and CDR2 sequences are KGHSH and LQKENI. The CDR3 is 12 amino acids. CDR3 amino acids: CAASGSIHEQYF. Here the CDR3 DNA reads TGTGCGGCTAGCGGGAGTATCCACGAGCAGTACTTC.

This chain connects TRBV7-8 to TRBJ2-7, with D uncertain. Trimming left V 1 base short and J 0 bases short, with 7 bases between. The CDR3 sequence is 14 residues long. Germline V gene lookup returns CDR1 SGHVS and CDR2 FQNEAQ. The CDR3 loop is CASSLGSSSYEQYF. The CDR3 DNA is TGTGCCAGCAGCTTAGGGTCCAGCTCCTACGAGCAGTACTTC. The variable domain in full, with the rest retrieved from reference TRBV7-8 and TRBJ2-7, is GAGVSQSPRYKVAKRGQDVALRCDPISGHVSLFWYQQALGQGPEFLTYFQNEAQLDKSGLPSDRFFAERPEGSVSTLKIQRTQQEDSAVYLCASSLGSSSYEQYFGPGTRLTVT.

The chain uses TRBV6-1 and TRBJ2-5; perhaps TRBD1 as D (5 bases). The CDR3 is 14 residues long. Germline V CDR1 and CDR2: MNHNS, SASEGT. V was pared by 1 base and J by 4 bases, with 10 bases between. This chain's CDR3 is CASSEETARETQYF. The CDR3 DNA follows: TGTGCCAGCAGTGAAGAGACAGCCCGAGAGACCCAGTACTTC.

The chain has TRBV11-3 and TRBJ2-1; D gene ambiguous. Germline CDR1 SGHNT, CDR2 YENEEA. V lost 5 bases to trimming and J lost 5 bases, with 10 bases between them. The CDR3 runs 13 residues. CDR3 sequence (DNA): TGTGCCAGCAGCGCGACGGTGGACAATGAGCAGTTCTTC. This translates into CASSATVDNEQFF.

The chain employs TRBV6-2 or TRBV6-3 and TRBJ1-1; D possibly corresponds to TRBD1 (5 bases). Trimming cost V 5 bases and J 0 bases, with 13 bases left between them. Looked up from germline, CDR1 is MNHEY and CDR2 is SVGEGT. The CDR3 extends over 15 amino acids. The CDR3 sequence is CASSPDRAVNTEAFF. CDR3 sequence (DNA): TGTGCCAGCAGTCCCGACAGAGCGGTGAACACTGAAGCTTTCTTT.

The rearrangement joins TRBV15 to TRBJ2-1; TRBD2 aligns across 8 bases. Unmatched junction bases numbered 12, after V lost 5 bases and J lost 12 bases. CDR3 length equals 14 residues. Germline V gene data show CDR1 as LNHNV and CDR2 as YYDKDF (reference sequence). In DNA, the CDR3 is TGTGCCACCAGCCCACCCGGGGGGGGCGGACGGCAGTTCTTC. Translated, it gives CATSPPGGGGRQFF.

The chain employs TRBV18 and TRBJ1-4; TRBD1 matches at 7 bases. The CDR3 loop spans 14 amino acids. Germline V gene data show CDR1 as KGHSH and CDR2 as LQKENI. Trimming cost V 1 base and J 5 bases; bases outside gene matches: 1. DNA of the CDR3: TGTGCCAGCTCACCACGGACAGGCAATGAAAAACTGTTTTTT. Translation: CASSPRTGNEKLFF.

The gene calls are TRBV2 and TRBJ2-7; D ambiguous. CDR3 size: 16 residues. Trimming removed 1 base from V and 3 bases from J, with 16 bases in between. CDR1 and CDR2 from the germline V gene are SNHLY and FYNNEI. The CDR3 reads CASSEVRVAGYYEQYF. The CDR3 bases are TGTGCCAGCAGTGAAGTTCGGGTTGCCGGATACTACGAGCAGTACTTC.

The chain recombines TRBV5-6 with TRBJ2-5; 11 nucleotides match TRBD1. CDR3 length: 15 amino acids. V lost 4 bases, J lost 2 bases, and 4 bases stayed unmatched. Germline lookup yields CDR1 SGHDT and CDR2 YYEEEE. Here the CDR3 DNA reads TGTGCCAGCAGCCAAGGACAGGGGGCTCAAGAGACCCAGTACTTC. Protein sequence: CASSQGQGAQETQYF.

The chain employs TRBV19 and TRBJ1-3, with D perhaps TRBD1 (5 bases). Germline lookup yields CDR1 LNHDA and CDR2 SQIVND (reference sequence). V was cut by 3 bases and J by 2 bases, with 11 bases left in between. The CDR3 sequence is 15 residues long. The CDR3 protein is CASSINWGAGNTIYF. Here the CDR3 DNA reads TGTGCCAGTAGTATTAATTGGGGGGCTGGAAACACCATATATTTT.

The chain joins TRBV6-4 to TRBJ2-1; D is undetermined. Deletions cut 6 bases from V and 15 bases from J, with 27 bases between. The germline gives CDR1 MRHNA, CDR2 SNTAGT. The CDR3 spans 15 residues. In DNA, the CDR3 is TGTGCCAGCAGCCGAAACGGAAGGGCAGCCGAGGTTCTGTTCTTC. Protein sequence: CASSRNGRAAEVLFF.

This clone has a single count. The chain has TRBV12-5 and TRBJ1-1, with TRBD1 matching 7 bases. Trimming at V came to 1 base and at J to 4 bases, leaving 9 bases not matched to a gene. The CDR3 runs 16 residues. CDR1 and CDR2 (germline): LGHNT, FRNRAP. CDR3 sequence: CASGLGRGPTSTEAFF. The CDR3 DNA reads TGTGCTAGTGGTTTGGGGAGGGGGCCCACCTCCACTGAAGCTTTCTTT. The full variable domain, rest sourced from reference TRBV12-5 and TRBJ1-1, is DARVTQTPRHKVTEMGQEVTMRCQPILGHNTVFWYRQTMMQGLELLAYFRNRAPLDDSGMPKDRFSAEMPDATLATLKIQPSEPRDSAVYFCASGLGRGPTSTEAFFGQGTRLTVV.

DNA for the CDR3: TGTGCCAGCAGTCTCCGGACAGGGGGCGAGCAGTACTTC. Translated, it gives CASSLRTGGEQYF. The chain employs TRBV27 and TRBJ2-7; 10 nucleotides align to TRBD1. The CDR3 runs 13 residues. Germline V gives CDR1 MNHEY, CDR2 SMNVEV (reference sequence). V trimming: 5 bases; J trimming: 6 bases; junction bases outside the gene matches: 4.

The chain has TRBV5-1 and TRBJ1-1; D call uncertain. Germline V gene lookup returns CDR1 SGHRS and CDR2 YFSETQ. The CDR3 spans 14 residues. V gave up 2 bases and J gave up 1 base, with 9 bases separating them. The CDR3 loop is CASSFGRENTEAFF. In DNA form, the CDR3 reads TGCGCCAGCAGCTTCGGACGGGAGAACACTGAAGCTTTCTTT.

V gene TRBV2 combines with J gene TRBJ2-7; 7 bases map to TRBD1. CDR3 length: 14 amino acids. The germline CDR1 and CDR2 sequences are SNHLY and FYNNEI. V lost 7 bases, J lost 4 bases, and 10 bases stayed unmatched. This CDR3 is CASTMTGWDYEQYF. CDR3 coding DNA: TGTGCCAGCACTATGACAGGGTGGGATTACGAGCAGTACTTC.

J is TRBJ1-2 and V is TRBV6-6, with 10 nucleotides matching TRBD1. Germline-derived CDR1 and CDR2 are MNHNY and SVGAGI (reference sequence). CDR3 length equals 15 residues. V was pared by 2 bases and J by 7 bases, with 7 bases of the junction left unmatched. CDR3 sequence (DNA): TGTGCCAGCAGTTACATCGTCCGGGACAGGGGTGGCTACACCTTC. This encodes CASSYIVRDRGGYTF.

This clone was detected once. This chain joins TRBV7-9 and TRBJ1-2; D possibly corresponds to TRBD1 (5 bases). This CDR3 has 15 residues. The germline V gene has CDR1 SEHNR and CDR2 FQNEAQ (reference sequence). Trimming pared 5 bases from V and 3 bases from J, leaving 16 bases between. CDR3 coding DNA: TGTGCCAGCAGCCGGGACGGGATCGGTGACTATGGCTACACCTTC. Its translation is CASSRDGIGDYGYTF. The full variable domain, its missing parts supplied by reference TRBV7-9 and TRBJ1-2, is DTGVSQNPRHKITKRGQNVTFRCDPISEHNRLYWYRQTLGQGPEFLTYFQNEAQLEKSRLLSDRFSAERPKGSFSTLEIQRTEQGDSAMYLCASSRDGIGDYGYTFGSGTRLTVV.

For the CDR3, the DNA is TGTGCCAGCAGCTTAGGCCCGAGGGATCAGCCCCAGCATTTT. It yields the protein CASSLGPRDQPQHF. The genes are TRBV7-9 and TRBJ1-5; D remains unclear. Between the trimmed V and J ends, which lost 1 base and 5 bases, there was a span of 9 bases. CDR3 length equals 14 residues. Germline CDR1 reads SEHNR; CDR2 reads FQNEAQ (reference sequence).

The chain carries TRBV18 and TRBJ1-1, with no clear D. Germline CDR1 is KGHSH and CDR2 is LQKENI. Trimming left V 1 base short and J 7 bases short, with 7 bases between. This CDR3 spans 12 amino acids. CDR3 amino acids: CASSPREYEAFF. The CDR3 coding sequence is TGTGCCAGCTCACCACGCGAGTATGAAGCTTTCTTT.

The chain has TRBV21-1 and TRBJ2-7; the D call in the table, TRBD2, was not verified against the DNA. TRBV21-1 is a known pseudogene. The CDR3 sequence is 14 residues long. The CDR3 region has the DNA TGTGCCAGCAGAGGGGACTGGACTAACTACGAGCAGTACTTC. Protein product: CASRGDWTNYEQYF.

This chain connects TRBV5-6 to TRBJ1-5; perhaps TRBD1 as D (5 bases). The CDR3 is 15 residues long. In germline, CDR1 is SGHDT, CDR2 YYEEEE. Trimming shortened V by 1 base and J by 4 bases, and 12 bases separated the two germline ends. CDR3 residues: CASSLFRGGNQPQHF. In nucleotides, the CDR3 is TGTGCCAGCAGCTTGTTTAGGGGAGGGAATCAGCCCCAGCATTTT.

V gene TRBV7-3 combines with J gene TRBJ1-1; the D gene is possibly TRBD1 (6 bases). V was pared by 5 bases and J by 1 base, with 14 bases between. Germline lookup yields CDR1 SGHTA and CDR2 FQGTGA. The CDR3 spans 15 residues. The CDR3 here is CASSPSGGGNTEAFF. The CDR3 bases are TGTGCCAGCAGCCCATCGGGAGGGGGGAACACTGAAGCTTTCTTT.

The rearrangement uses TRBV27 and TRBJ2-7; D is perhaps TRBD1 or TRBD2 (5 bases each). V lost 6 bases to trimming and J lost 9 bases, with 21 bases between them. CDR1 and CDR2 from the germline V gene are MNHEY and SMNVEV (reference sequence). CDR3 length: 14 amino acids. CDR3 amino acids: CASRPMGPVDSQYF. DNA for the CDR3: TGTGCCAGCAGACCCATGGGGCCTGTGGACTCGCAGTACTTC.

This chain joins TRBV7-9 and TRBJ2-7, with D possibly being TRBD2 (6 bases). V lost 0 bases and J 3 bases, leaving 12 bases between the germline ends. The CDR3 covers 15 residues. Germline values: CDR1 SEHNR, CDR2 FQNEAQ (reference sequence). The CDR3 DNA follows: TGTGCCAGCAGCTTAGCGGGCGGGAAACACTACGAGCAGTACTTC. Translating it yields CASSLAGGKHYEQYF.

This clone appeared once. The chain carries TRBV21-1 and TRBJ1-1; the table's D call, TRBD1, has no DNA check behind it. TRBV21-1 is flagged as a pseudogene. CDR3 size: 16 residues. CDR3 loop: CASSKLRGPMNTEAFF. CDR3 bases: TGTGCCAGCAGCAAACTCAGGGGACCCATGAACACTGAAGCTTTCTTT.

The gene calls are TRBV7-9 and TRBJ1-1, with a weak D call TRBD1 (5 bases). V was cut by 4 bases and J by 0 bases, with 18 bases left in between. This CDR3 contains 17 residues. Germline CDR1 SEHNR, CDR2 FQNEAQ (reference sequence). Here the CDR3 reads CASSSSKGAQLNTEAFF. CDR3 DNA: TGTGCCAGCAGCTCCTCGAAAGGGGCTCAGTTGAACACTGAAGCTTTCTTT. Full variable domain (remainder filled in from reference TRBV7-9 and TRBJ1-1): DTGVSQNPRHKITKRGQNVTFRCDPISEHNRLYWYRQTLGQGPEFLTYFQNEAQLEKSRLLSDRFSAERPKGSFSTLEIQRTEQGDSAMYLCASSSSKGAQLNTEAFFGQGTRLTVV.